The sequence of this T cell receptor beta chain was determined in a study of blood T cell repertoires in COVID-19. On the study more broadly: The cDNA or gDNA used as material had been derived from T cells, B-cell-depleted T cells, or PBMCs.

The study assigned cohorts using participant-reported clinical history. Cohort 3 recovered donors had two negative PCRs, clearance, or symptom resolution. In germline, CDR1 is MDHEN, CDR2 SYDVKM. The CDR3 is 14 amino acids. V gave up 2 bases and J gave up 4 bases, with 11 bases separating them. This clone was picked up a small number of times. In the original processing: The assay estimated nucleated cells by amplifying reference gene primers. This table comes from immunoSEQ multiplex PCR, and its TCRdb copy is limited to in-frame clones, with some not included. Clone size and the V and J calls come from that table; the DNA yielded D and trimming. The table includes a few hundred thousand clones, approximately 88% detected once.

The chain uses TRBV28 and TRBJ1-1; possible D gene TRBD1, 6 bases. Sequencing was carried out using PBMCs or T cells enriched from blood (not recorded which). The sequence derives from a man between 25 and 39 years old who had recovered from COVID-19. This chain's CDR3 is CASSLGRGATEAFF. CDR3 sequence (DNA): TGTGCCAGCAGTTTAGGGCGGGGGGCCACTGAAGCTTTCTTT.